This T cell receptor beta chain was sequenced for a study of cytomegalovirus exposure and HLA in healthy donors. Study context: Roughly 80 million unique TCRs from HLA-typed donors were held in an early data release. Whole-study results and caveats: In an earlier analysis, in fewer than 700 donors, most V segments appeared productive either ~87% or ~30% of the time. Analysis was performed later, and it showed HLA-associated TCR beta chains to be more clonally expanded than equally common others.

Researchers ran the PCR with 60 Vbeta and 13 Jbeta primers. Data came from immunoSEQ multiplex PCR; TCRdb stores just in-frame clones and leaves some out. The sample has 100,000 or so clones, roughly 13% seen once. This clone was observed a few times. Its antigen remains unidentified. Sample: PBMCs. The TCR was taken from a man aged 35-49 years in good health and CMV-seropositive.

CDR3 residues: CASSLRGLNTGELFF. The CDR3, as DNA: TGTGCCAGTAGTCTCAGGGGGCTGAACACCGGGGAGCTGTTTTTT. The gene calls are TRBV19 and TRBJ2-2, with 8 bases aligning to TRBD1. CDR3 length equals 15 residues. From germline, CDR1 is LNHDA and CDR2 SQIVND (reference sequence). Losses at the gene ends were 5 bases for V and 1 base for J; bases not matched to a gene: 3. The complete variable domain, with remaining parts taken from reference TRBV19 and TRBJ2-2, reads DGGITQSPKYLFRKEGQNVTLSCEQNLNHDAMYWYRQDPGQGLRLIYYSQIVNDFQKGDIAEGYSVSREKKESFPLTVTSAQKNPTAFYLCASSLRGLNTGELFFGEGSRLTVL.